The source of this T cell receptor beta chain is a study of blood T cell repertoires in COVID-19. Study background: Acute and convalescent COVID-19 samples came from the United States, Italy and Spain. T cells, B-cell-depleted T cells, or PBMCs provided the cDNA or gDNA that served as material.

Donors were grouped by their self-reported clinical history. Two negative PCRs, clearance, or symptom resolution characterized the recovered Cohort 3 donors. V lost 6 bases to trimming and J lost 1 base, with 15 bases between them. Germline assignment: CDR1 SNHLY and CDR2 FYNNEI. CDR3 size: 15 residues. Some clones are missing from TCRdb's copy, which holds only in-frame ones; the method was immunoSEQ multiplex PCR. This table has more than 400,000 clones, around 90% appearing once. The sequenced sample was PBMCs or T cells enriched from blood (not recorded which). This sequence joins TRBV2 and TRBJ1-1, with D possibly TRBD1 on 5 matching bases. The sequence derives from a young woman who had recovered from COVID-19. The chain's CDR3 is CASRAKGLGNTEAFF. The CDR3 DNA reads as TGTGCCAGCAGGGCGAAGGGGTTAGGGAACACTGAAGCTTTCTTT.